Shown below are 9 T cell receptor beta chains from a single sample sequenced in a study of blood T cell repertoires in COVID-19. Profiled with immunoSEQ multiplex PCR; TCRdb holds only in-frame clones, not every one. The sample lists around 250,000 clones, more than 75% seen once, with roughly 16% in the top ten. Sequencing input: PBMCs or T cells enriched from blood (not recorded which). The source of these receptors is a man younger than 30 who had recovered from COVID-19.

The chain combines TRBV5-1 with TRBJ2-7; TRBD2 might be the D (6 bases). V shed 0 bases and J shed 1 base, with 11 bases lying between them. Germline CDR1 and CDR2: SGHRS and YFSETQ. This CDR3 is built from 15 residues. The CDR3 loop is CASSLGRTTSYEQYF. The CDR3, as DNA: TGCGCCAGCAGCTTGGGGCGGACTACTTCCTACGAGCAGTACTTC. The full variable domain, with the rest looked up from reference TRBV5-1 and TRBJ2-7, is KAGVTQTPRYLIKTRGQQVTLSCSPISGHRSVSWYQQTPGQGLQFLFEYFSETQRNKGNFPGRFSGRQFSNSRSEMNVSTLELGDSALYLCASSLGRTTSYEQYFGPGTRLTVT.

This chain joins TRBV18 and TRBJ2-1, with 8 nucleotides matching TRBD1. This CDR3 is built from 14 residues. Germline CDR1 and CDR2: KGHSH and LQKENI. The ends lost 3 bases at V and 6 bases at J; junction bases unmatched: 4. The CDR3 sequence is CASSPSGQGNEQFF. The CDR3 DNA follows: TGTGCCAGCTCACCTTCCGGACAGGGCAATGAGCAGTTCTTC.

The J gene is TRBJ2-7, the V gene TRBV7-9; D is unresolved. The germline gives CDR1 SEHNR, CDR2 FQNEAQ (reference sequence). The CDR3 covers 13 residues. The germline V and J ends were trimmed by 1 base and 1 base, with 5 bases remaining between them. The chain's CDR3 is CASSLDYSYEQYF. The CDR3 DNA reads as TGTGCCAGCAGCTTAGACTATTCCTACGAGCAGTACTTC.

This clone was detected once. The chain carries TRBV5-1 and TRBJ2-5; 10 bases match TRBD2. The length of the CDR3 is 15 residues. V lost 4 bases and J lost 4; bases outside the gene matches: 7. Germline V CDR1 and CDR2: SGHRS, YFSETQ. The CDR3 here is CASSAGLALGETQYF. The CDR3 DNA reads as TGCGCCAGCAGCGCGGGACTAGCGTTAGGAGAGACCCAGTACTTC.

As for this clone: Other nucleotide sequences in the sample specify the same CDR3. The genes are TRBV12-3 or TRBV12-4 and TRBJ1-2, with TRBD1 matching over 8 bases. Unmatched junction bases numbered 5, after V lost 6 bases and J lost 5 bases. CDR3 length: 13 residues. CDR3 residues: CASSPTGEYGYTF. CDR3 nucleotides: TGTGCCAGCAGCCCGACAGGGGAATATGGCTACACCTTC.

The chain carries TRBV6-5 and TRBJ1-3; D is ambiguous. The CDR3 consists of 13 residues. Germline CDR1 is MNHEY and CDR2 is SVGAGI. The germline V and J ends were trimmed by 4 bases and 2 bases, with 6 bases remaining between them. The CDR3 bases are TGTGCCAGCAGTTCAGACACTGGAAACACCATATATTTT. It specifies CASSSDTGNTIYF.

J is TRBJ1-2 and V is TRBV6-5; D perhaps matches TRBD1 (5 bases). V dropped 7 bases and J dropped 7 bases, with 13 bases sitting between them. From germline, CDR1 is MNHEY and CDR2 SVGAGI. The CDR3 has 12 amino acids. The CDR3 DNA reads TGTGCCAGCACCAGGGTAGGACGTGGCTACACCTTC. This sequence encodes CASTRVGRGYTF.

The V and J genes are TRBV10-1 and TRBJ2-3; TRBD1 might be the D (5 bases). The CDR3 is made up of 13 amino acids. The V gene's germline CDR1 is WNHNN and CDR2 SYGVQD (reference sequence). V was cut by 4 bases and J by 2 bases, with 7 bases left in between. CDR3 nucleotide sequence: TGCGCCAGCAGTGGACAGACCACAGATACGCAGTATTTT. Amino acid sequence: CASSGQTTDTQYF.

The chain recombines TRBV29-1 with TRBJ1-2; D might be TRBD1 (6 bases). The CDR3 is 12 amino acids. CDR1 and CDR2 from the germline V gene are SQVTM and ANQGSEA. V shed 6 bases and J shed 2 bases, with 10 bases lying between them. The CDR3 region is CSVATGNYGYTF. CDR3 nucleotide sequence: TGCAGCGTAGCCACAGGGAACTATGGCTACACCTTC.